Below are 22 T cell receptor beta chains sequenced from a single sample in a study of cytomegalovirus exposure and HLA in healthy donors. PCR involved 60 Vbeta and 13 Jbeta primers. Generated by immunoSEQ multiplex PCR, the TCRdb table keeps only in-frame clones and is missing some. Of some 150,000 clones listed, 75% to 80% were seen once; the top ten hold 1.5% to 2%. Sample: PBMCs. These receptors all come from a female donor in good health and CMV-seronegative.

The chain couples TRBV7-3 to TRBJ2-5, with D possibly being TRBD1 (6 bases). CDR1 is SGHTA, CDR2 FQGTGA, per germline. The germline V and J ends were trimmed by 3 bases and 4 bases, with 15 bases remaining between them. The CDR3 covers 15 residues. The chain's CDR3 is CASSFSGVFGETQYF. CDR3 sequence (DNA): TGTGCCAGCAGCTTCTCAGGGGTCTTTGGAGAGACCCAGTACTTC. Full variable domain (missing parts from reference TRBV7-3 and TRBJ2-5): GAGVSQTPSNKVTEKGKYVELRCDPISGHTALYWYRQSLGQGPEFLIYFQGTGAADDSGLPNDRFFAVRPEGSVSTLKIQRTERGDSAVYLCASSFSGVFGETQYFGPGTRLLVL.

The gene calls are TRBV28 and TRBJ1-2; weak D call: TRBD1 (5 bases). Germline CDR1 reads MDHEN; CDR2 reads SYDVKM. The V and J ends lost 9 bases and 6 bases respectively, with 23 bases between them. The CDR3 sequence is 15 residues long. Here the CDR3 DNA reads TGTGCCAGTTCCCTGGGGGGGGTGGATGTCAATGGCTACACCTTC. It encodes CASSLGGVDVNGYTF.

The genes are TRBV28 and TRBJ2-1; TRBD2 aligns across 8 bases. The CDR3 runs to 15 residues. V gave up 7 bases and J gave up 6 bases; unmatched junction bases: 11. CDR1 is MDHEN, CDR2 SYDVKM, per germline. CDR3 in DNA: TGTGCCAGCACTGGGAGAGCGGGAGTGGGCAATGAGCAGTTCTTC. Encoded protein: CASTGRAGVGNEQFF. The variable domain in full, completed from reference TRBV28 and TRBJ2-1, reads DVKVTQSSRYLVKRTGEKVFLECVQDMDHENMFWYRQDPGLGLRLIYFSYDVKMKEKGDIPEGYSVSREKKERFSLILESASTNQTSMYLCASTGRAGVGNEQFFGPGTRLTVL.

In regard to this clone: Other DNA sequences from this sample encode an identical CDR3 as well. The V and J genes are TRBV7-9 and TRBJ1-1, with D perhaps matching TRBD1 (6 bases). This CDR3 is built from 14 residues. Germline V gene sequence: CDR1 SEHNR, CDR2 FQNEAQ (reference sequence). Between the trimmed V and J ends, which lost 5 bases and 0 bases, there was a span of 10 bases. This chain's CDR3 is CASSPQGLNTEAFF. In nucleotides, the CDR3 is TGTGCCAGCAGCCCACAGGGCCTGAACACTGAAGCTTTCTTT.

V and J are TRBV5-8 and TRBJ1-1; D is unclear. CDR1 is SGHTS, CDR2 YDEGEE, per germline. Trimming took 4 bases from V and 0 from J, leaving 10 bases between them. The CDR3 covers 14 residues. Here the CDR3 reads CASSGRVMNTEAFF. The CDR3 region has the DNA TGTGCCAGCAGCGGCCGTGTTATGAACACTGAAGCTTTCTTT. The variable domain in full, with the rest retrieved from reference TRBV5-8 and TRBJ1-1, is EAGVTQSPTHLIKTRGQQATLRCSPISGHTSVYWYQQALGLGLQFLLWYDEGEERNRGNFPPRFSGRQFPNYSSELNVNALELEDSALYLCASSGRVMNTEAFFGQGTRLTVV.

Turning to this clone: One end of the junction fails to match germline, which may point to a read error. The chain carries TRBV15 and TRBJ2-3; D gene uncertain. The CDR3 consists of 11 residues. The V gene's germline CDR1 is LNHNV and CDR2 YYDKDF (reference sequence). The CDR3 here is CATSRTYSIPF. The CDR3 DNA follows: TGTGCCACCAGCAGAACCTATTCCATCCCTTTT.

V and J are TRBV4-1 and TRBJ1-4; 9 nucleotides agree with TRBD1. The junction had 4 bases not matched to a gene; V was cut back by 0 bases and J by 8 bases. Looked up from germline, CDR1 is MGHRA and CDR2 is YSYEKL. This CDR3 is built from 15 residues. This chain's CDR3 is CASSQEGQGGEKLFF. DNA for the CDR3: TGCGCCAGCAGCCAAGAGGGACAGGGAGGGGAAAAACTGTTTTTT.

The V gene is TRBV29-1, the J gene TRBJ2-7; D may be TRBD1 (5 bases). The CDR3 has 14 residues. The V gene's germline CDR1 is SQVTM and CDR2 ANQGSEA. V was clipped by 6 bases and J by 4 bases, with 19 bases between them. CDR3 loop: CSVEKTVGSYEQYF. The CDR3 coding sequence is TGCAGCGTGGAGAAGACAGTGGGGTCGTACGAGCAGTACTTC.

This sequence joins TRBV7-9 and TRBJ2-7; 8 nucleotides agree with TRBD1. Germline V gene data show CDR1 as SEHNR and CDR2 as FQNEAQ (reference sequence). The CDR3 runs 15 residues. Trimming cost V 1 base and J 5 bases; bases outside gene matches: 7. CDR3: CASSLDRDRTHEQYF. DNA of the CDR3: TGTGCCAGCAGCTTAGACCGGGACAGGACCCACGAGCAGTACTTC. Complete variable domain (other parts from reference TRBV7-9 and TRBJ2-7): DTGVSQNPRHKITKRGQNVTFRCDPISEHNRLYWYRQTLGQGPEFLTYFQNEAQLEKSRLLSDRFSAERPKGSFSTLEIQRTEQGDSAMYLCASSLDRDRTHEQYFGPGTRLTVT.

This sequence joins TRBV28 and TRBJ2-1; a weak D match, TRBD2 (5 bases). From germline, CDR1 is MDHEN and CDR2 SYDVKM. The germline V and J ends were trimmed by 6 bases and 8 bases, with 14 bases remaining between them. The CDR3 is made up of 13 amino acids. CDR3 in amino acids: CASRHAGRYEQFF. Here the CDR3 DNA reads TGTGCCAGCAGACATGCGGGCAGGTATGAGCAGTTCTTC.

Turning to this clone: Its ends do not fully match the called genes, so a read error is possible. The genes are TRBV7-8 and TRBJ2-3; 11 bases map to TRBD2. The CDR3 covers 13 residues. Germline loops: CDR1 SGHVS, CDR2 FQNEAQ. The CDR3 sequence is CASNLIAGGFQYF. The CDR3 region has the DNA TGTGCCAGCAACTTAATAGCGGGGGGGTTCCAGTATTTT.

The chain combines TRBV10-1 with TRBJ2-7; 12 bases are a match to TRBD1. The CDR3 sequence is 18 residues long. Trimming took 5 bases from V and 2 from J; bases not matched to a gene: 13. CDR1 is WNHNN and CDR2 is SYGVQD in the germline V gene (reference sequence). The CDR3 nucleotides are TGCGCCAGCAGTCCCGGGACAGGGGGCGGGAGAACCCCCTACGAGCAGTACTTC. Amino acid sequence: CASSPGTGGGRTPYEQYF.

This clone has just one count. The rearrangement links TRBV7-3 to TRBJ2-5; D possibly corresponds to TRBD2 (6 bases). Deletions cut 6 bases from V and 4 bases from J, with 15 bases between. Germline CDR1 reads SGHTA; CDR2 reads FQGTGA. The CDR3 totals 14 residues. CDR3 sequence (DNA): TGTGCCAGCAGTCGGGCGGGGATAGGAGAGACCCAGTACTTC. Its translation is CASSRAGIGETQYF. Combining the CDR3 with reference TRBV7-3 and TRBJ2-5 gives the whole variable domain GAGVSQTPSNKVTEKGKYVELRCDPISGHTALYWYRQSLGQGPEFLIYFQGTGAADDSGLPNDRFFAVRPEGSVSTLKIQRTERGDSAVYLCASSRAGIGETQYFGPGTRLLVL.

V usage is TRBV9 and J usage is TRBJ2-2; the D gene is possibly TRBD2 (5 bases). Germline V CDR1 and CDR2: SGDLS, YYNGEE. The CDR3 runs 18 residues. Between the trimmed V and J ends, which lost 4 bases and 1 base, there was a span of 20 bases. This CDR3 reads CASSHSLEGKGNTGELFF. In DNA form, the CDR3 reads TGTGCCAGCAGCCATAGCCTCGAGGGAAAGGGGAACACCGGGGAGCTGTTTTTT.

This chain uses TRBV5-1 with TRBJ2-5; the D gene is possibly TRBD1 (5 bases). TRBJ2-7 matches the DNA end more closely, so the J call is doubtful. There are 15 residues in the CDR3. Germline V CDR1 and CDR2: SGHRS, YFSETQ. The CDR3 region is CASSPSRGELYEQYF. The CDR3 DNA reads TGCGCCAGCAGCCCCAGTAGGGGTGAGCTTTACGAGCAGTACTTC.

V gene TRBV27 combines with J gene TRBJ1-2; TRBD1 aligns across 7 bases. This CDR3 comprises 14 residues. CDR1 is MNHEY and CDR2 is SMNVEV in the germline V gene (reference sequence). Trimming removed 6 bases from V and 3 bases from J; junction bases left unmatched: 7. The CDR3 DNA reads as TGTGCCAGCAGACCCACAGGGGTGGACTATGGCTACACCTTC. Translated: CASRPTGVDYGYTF.

V usage is TRBV6-1 and J usage is TRBJ2-1, with 7 bases matching TRBD1. The CDR3 is 15 amino acids. In germline, CDR1 is MNHNS, CDR2 SASEGT. V shed 4 bases, J shed 7 bases, and the junction held 10 bases outside the gene matches. In nucleotides, the CDR3 is TGTGCCAGCAGTGCACCGGGACAGTGGTCGAATGAGCAGTTCTTC. It encodes CASSAPGQWSNEQFF.

The chain's CDR3 is CASSYGGVSYNEQFF. CDR3 nucleotide sequence: TGTGCCAGCAGTTACGGAGGGGTTTCCTACAATGAGCAGTTCTTC. V is TRBV6-5 and J is TRBJ2-1, with D maybe TRBD2 (6 bases). This CDR3 is 15 amino acids long. The germline V gene encodes CDR1 MNHEY and CDR2 SVGAGI. Trimming left V 2 bases short and J 1 base short, with 9 bases between.

Of note for this clone: The sample contains more than one DNA sequence encoding this CDR3. The gene calls are TRBV6-5 and TRBJ2-7; tentative D call: TRBD1 (6 bases). CDR1 and CDR2 from the germline V gene are MNHEY and SVGAGI. Trimming shortened V by 6 bases and J by 5 bases, and 11 bases separated the two germline ends. The length of the CDR3 is 12 residues. The CDR3 is CASSLQGHEQYF. The CDR3 DNA reads TGTGCCAGCAGCCTACAGGGACACGAGCAGTACTTC.

The CDR3 region is CTWTGAYEQYF. The DNA of the CDR3 is TGTACTTGGACAGGGGCGTACGAGCAGTACTTC. This chain connects TRBV6-5 to TRBJ2-7; TRBD1 matches 9 bases. The CDR3 runs 11 residues. Germline V gene lookup returns CDR1 MNHEY and CDR2 SVGAGI.

This clone was seen more than once but under ten times. The genes are TRBV19 and TRBJ1-1; D is possibly TRBD1 (6 bases). This CDR3 has 14 residues. V lost 3 bases and J 6 bases, leaving 14 bases between the germline ends. CDR1 and CDR2 from the germline V gene are LNHDA and SQIVND (reference sequence). This chain's CDR3 is CASSMADRWSEAFF. The DNA for the CDR3 is TGTGCCAGTAGTATGGCGGACAGATGGTCTGAAGCTTTCTTT. The entire variable domain, with the rest obtained from reference TRBV19 and TRBJ1-1, is as follows: DGGITQSPKYLFRKEGQNVTLSCEQNLNHDAMYWYRQDPGQGLRLIYYSQIVNDFQKGDIAEGYSVSREKKESFPLTVTSAQKNPTAFYLCASSMADRWSEAFFGQGTRLTVV.

The chain combines TRBV11-2 with TRBJ1-3, with D uncertain. This CDR3 comprises 16 residues. Deletions cut 0 bases from V and 4 bases from J, with 13 bases between. Germline V lookup: CDR1 SGHAT, CDR2 FQNNGV. The CDR3 loop reads CASSLEMDFPGNTIYF. CDR3 nucleotides: TGTGCCAGCAGCTTAGAAATGGACTTCCCGGGAAACACCATATATTTT.